The rows below give T cell receptor beta chains drawn from one sample of a study of radiotherapy plus CTLA-4 blockade in lung cancer. Assay: immunoSEQ multiplex PCR; the TCRdb copy retains only in-frame clones and omits some. The data hold 35,000 to 45,000 clones, with 85% to 90% observed a single time. The sample in question was peripheral blood, obtained from a patient treated with radiotherapy plus ipilimumab. These receptors were collected from a human donor with non-small cell lung cancer who had stable disease on radiotherapy plus ipilimumab. The CDR3 runs from the conserved cysteine through the conserved F or W. The order of the fields is clone size, V gene, D gene, J gene, CDR3 DNA, CDR3 protein. A D gene is named only where the DNA matches it firmly. Size is omitted from some rows. Given values are once, few, many or a class for expanded clones.

-	TRBV7-2	TRBD1	TRBJ1-2	TGTGCCAGCAGCTTAGTCTCACAGGGGGCCGGCTACACCTTC	CASSLVSQGAGYTF
once	TRBV4-3	-	TRBJ1-5	TGCGCCAGCAGCCAAGATCTAGGGGGTCAGCCCCAGCATTTT	CASSQDLGGQPQHF
-	TRBV5-1	-	TRBJ2-3	TGCGCCAGCAGCTTCGGAGGGACAGATACGCAGTATTTT	CASSFGGTDTQYF
-	TRBV19	-	TRBJ1-1	TGTGCCAGTAGTCCAGCGATGAACACTGAAGCTTTCTTT	CASSPAMNTEAFF
-	TRBV7-2	-	TRBJ2-5	TGTGCCAGCAGCTTAGGCAATAGCCCCCAAGAGACCCAGTACTTC	CASSLGNSPQETQYF
-	TRBV4-3	-	TRBJ2-5	TGCGCCAGCAGCCAGGACAGACAGACACAAGAGACCCAGTACTTC	CASSQDRQTQETQYF
medium-sized	TRBV5-1	-	TRBJ1-2	TGCGCCAGCAGCCTCGGACGTTCGGGGGTTGGCTACACCTTC	CASSLGRSGVGYTF
-	TRBV27	TRBD2	TRBJ2-3	TGTGCCAGCAGTTTTATAGCGGGAGCGGGAGATACGCAGTATTTT	CASSFIAGAGDTQYF
-	TRBV7-9	-	TRBJ2-3	TGTGCCAGCAGCTTAGTTTACGGCCAGAACAGAGATACGCAGTATTTT	CASSLVYGQNRDTQYF
-	TRBV20-1	-	TRBJ1-1	TGCAGTGCTAAGACACCCACTGAAGCTTTCTTT	CSAKTPTEAFF
-	TRBV5-1	-	TRBJ2-3	TGCGCCAGCAGCTTAGTTACTCTAGGAGGCACAGATACGCAGTATTTT	CASSLVTLGGTDTQYF
-	TRBV18	TRBD2	TRBJ2-3	TGTGCCAGCTCACCAACAAGGACTAGCTCTGGCACAGATACGCAGTATTTT	CASSPTRTSSGTDTQYF
few	TRBV7-9	TRBD1	TRBJ2-1	TGTGCCAGCAGCTCCGGACAGGGAGGTGAGCAGTTCTTC	CASSSGQGGEQFF
-	TRBV2	TRBD2	TRBJ2-4	TGTGCCAGCAGTGGCGGCGGGAGGGATAGAAACATTCAGTACTTC	CASSGGGRDRNIQYF
-	TRBV9	TRBD2	TRBJ2-1	TGTGCCAGCAGCGTAGGGGGAGGACTAGCGGGGAGCTCCTACAATGAGCAGTTCTTC	CASSVGGGLAGSSYNEQFF
-	TRBV9	TRBD2	TRBJ2-3	TGTGCCAGCAGCCCGACCCGACTAGCGGTCACAGATACGCAGTATTTT	CASSPTRLAVTDTQYF
-	TRBV7-8	-	TRBJ1-2	TGTGCCAGCAGCCCTACAGGGAACTATGGCTACACCTTC	CASSPTGNYGYTF
-	TRBV28	-	TRBJ2-7	TGTGCCAGCAGTTTTATCAGGGGAGTATCCTACGAGCAGTACTTC	CASSFIRGVSYEQYF
once	TRBV28	TRBD1	TRBJ1-5	TGTGCCAGCAGTTTCCCCGAGGGGGACAGGAGCTATAGCAATCAGCCCCAGCATTTT	CASSFPEGDRSYSNQPQHF
-	TRBV23-1	TRBD1	TRBJ1-6	TGCGCCAGCAGTCGCCCGGACAGGGAAAGGTCACCCCTCCACTTT	CASSRPDRERSPLHF
-	TRBV28	TRBD2	TRBJ2-1	TGTGCCAGCAGTTTGACTAGCGGGACTTACAACGAGCAGTTCTTC	CASSLTSGTYNEQFF
once	TRBV4-1	-	TRBJ2-3	TGCGCGACCAGGGGAAGTAGCACAGATACGCAGTATTTT	CATRGSSTDTQYF